The T cell receptor (beta chain) described here comes from a study of blood T cells in healthy people across ages. V gave up 1 base and J gave up 2 bases, with 12 bases separating them. The CDR3 loop spans 16 amino acids. In germline, CDR1 is MGHRA, CDR2 YSYEKL. A minimum of 7 million PBMCs was isolated per sample. It was with a sample-barcoded 5' primer and a J-beta primer mix that a second PCR of roughly 6 to 12 cycles was run. Every cDNA molecule carried a tag from a template-switch adaptor bearing 12 random nucleotides. Via MiXCR, TCRdb re-called the 5' RACE reads, giving one row per CDR3 protein. The table includes about 1,400,000 distinct CDR3 sequences, 55% to 75% detected once. Notes on this clonotype: What it recognizes is unknown.

Study conclusions and caveats: The study lacked donor CMV status, which possibly confounded expanded clonotype changes. Per million T cells, the diversity of TCR beta decreased roughly linearly as age advanced.

The sequencing sample was made of blood. The receptor was derived from a man younger than 35 in good health. The genes are TRBV4-1 and TRBJ2-1; D remains unclear. The CDR3: CASSQVPEGAYNEQFF. The CDR3 coding sequence is TGCGCCAGCAGCCAAGTTCCGGAAGGCGCCTACAATGAGCAGTTCTTC.